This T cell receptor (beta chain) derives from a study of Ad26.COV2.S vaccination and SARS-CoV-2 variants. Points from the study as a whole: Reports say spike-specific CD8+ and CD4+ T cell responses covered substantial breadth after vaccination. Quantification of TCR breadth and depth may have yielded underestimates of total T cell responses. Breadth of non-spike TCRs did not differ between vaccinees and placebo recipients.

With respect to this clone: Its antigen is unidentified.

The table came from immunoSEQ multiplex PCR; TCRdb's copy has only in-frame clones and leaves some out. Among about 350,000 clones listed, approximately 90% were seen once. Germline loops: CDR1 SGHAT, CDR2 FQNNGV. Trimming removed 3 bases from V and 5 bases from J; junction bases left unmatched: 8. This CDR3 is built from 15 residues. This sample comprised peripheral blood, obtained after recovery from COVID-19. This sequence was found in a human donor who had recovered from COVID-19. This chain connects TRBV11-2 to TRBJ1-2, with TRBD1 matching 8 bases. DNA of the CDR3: TGTGCCAGCAGCTTTGAGGGGGGACAGGATTATGGCTACACCTTC. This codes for CASSFEGGQDYGYTF.